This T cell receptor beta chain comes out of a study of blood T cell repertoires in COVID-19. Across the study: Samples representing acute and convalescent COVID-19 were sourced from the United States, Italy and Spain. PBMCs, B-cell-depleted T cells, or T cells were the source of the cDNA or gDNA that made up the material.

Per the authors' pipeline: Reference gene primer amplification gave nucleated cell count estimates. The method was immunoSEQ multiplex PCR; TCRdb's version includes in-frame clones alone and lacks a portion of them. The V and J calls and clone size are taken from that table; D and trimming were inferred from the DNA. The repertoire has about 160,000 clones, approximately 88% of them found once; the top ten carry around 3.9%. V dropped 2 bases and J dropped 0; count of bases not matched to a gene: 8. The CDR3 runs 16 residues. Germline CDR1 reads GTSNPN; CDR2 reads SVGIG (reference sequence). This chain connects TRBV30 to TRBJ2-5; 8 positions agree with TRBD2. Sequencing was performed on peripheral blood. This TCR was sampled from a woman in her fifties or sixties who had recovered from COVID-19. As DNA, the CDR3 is TGTGCCTGGAGTCGGGGGGGGGCTAGCTACCAAGAGACCCAGTACTTC. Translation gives CAWSRGGASYQETQYF.